The 26 T cell receptor beta chains given below trace back to one sample, sequenced in a study of blood T cell repertoires in COVID-19. Clones were read by immunoSEQ multiplex PCR, and TCRdb kept only the in-frame ones, dropping some. The sample includes fewer than 250,000 clones, 84% of them seen just once. Sequenced material: peripheral blood. The origin of the receptors is a woman of 80 years or more with COVID-19, enrolled during active disease.

This clone was observed a single time. The chain carries TRBV7-2 and TRBJ2-7; TRBD2 matches at 9 bases. Trimming took 5 bases from V and 2 from J; bases not matched to a gene: 4. The germline gives CDR1 SGHTA, CDR2 FQGNSA. This CDR3 has 14 residues. The chain's CDR3 is CASSEGGGAYEQYV. The CDR3 DNA sequence: TGTGCCAGCAGCGAGGGCGGGGGGGCCTACGAGCAGTACGTC.

This chain links TRBV6-6 with TRBJ2-2, with D possibly matching TRBD1 (6 bases). The CDR3 is 14 amino acids. Germline V lookup: CDR1 MNHNY, CDR2 SVGAGI (reference sequence). V shed 6 bases and J shed 4 bases, with 12 bases lying between them. As DNA, the CDR3 is TGTGCCAGCAGCCCTATAGGGGGCACCGGGGAGCTGTTTTTT. Translating it yields CASSPIGGTGELFF.

This sequence joins TRBV29-1 and TRBJ1-1; the D is unclear. The CDR3 consists of 11 residues. V dropped 7 bases and J dropped 6 bases, with 12 bases sitting between them. Germline V gene sequence: CDR1 SQVTM, CDR2 ANQGSEA. The CDR3 region is CSGKWQSEAFF. The CDR3 DNA reads as TGCAGCGGAAAATGGCAGTCTGAAGCTTTCTTT. Drawing the rest from reference TRBV29-1 and TRBJ1-1, the complete variable domain is SAVISQKPSRDICQRGTSLTIQCQVDSQVTMMFWYRQQPGQSLTLIATANQGSEATYESGFVIDKFPISRPNLTFSTLTVSNMSPEDSSIYLCSGKWQSEAFFGQGTRLTVV.

This chain connects TRBV11-2 to TRBJ1-2; 7 bases are a match to TRBD1. The CDR3 totals 16 residues. Trimming removed 5 bases from V and 7 bases from J; junction bases left unmatched: 16. The germline V gene encodes CDR1 SGHAT and CDR2 FQNNGV. The CDR3 bases are TGTGCCAGCAGCGGATGGGACAGCTACTCGATGTTTGGCTACACCTTC. Its protein product is CASSGWDSYSMFGYTF. The entire variable domain, with the rest obtained from reference TRBV11-2 and TRBJ1-2, is as follows: EAGVAQSPRYKIIEKRQSVAFWCNPISGHATLYWYQQILGQGPKLLIQFQNNGVVDDSQLPKDRFSAERLKGVDSTLKIQPAKLEDSAVYLCASSGWDSYSMFGYTFGSGTRLTVV.

This chain uses TRBV6-5 with TRBJ2-2; 11 bases line up with TRBD1. After removal of 4 bases from V and 4 bases from J, the junction contained 5 bases not matched to a gene. Germline loops: CDR1 MNHEY, CDR2 SVGAGI. CDR3 length equals 16 residues. The CDR3 DNA is TGTGCCAGCAGTTTCCCGGGACAGGGGGGCACCGGGGAGCTGTTTTTT. The encoded protein is CASSFPGQGGTGELFF.

The V gene is TRBV6-1, the J gene TRBJ1-1; D ambiguous. The CDR3 is made up of 14 amino acids. V was pared by 3 bases and J by 3 bases, with 11 bases between. Germline assignment: CDR1 MNHNS and CDR2 SASEGT. As DNA, the CDR3 is TGTGCCAGCAGTGAGCGTCGGCGGGACACTGAAGCTTTCTTT. This encodes CASSERRRDTEAFF.

With respect to this clone: Other DNA sequences within the sample encode an identical CDR3. V usage is TRBV7-2 and J usage is TRBJ2-5; D is possibly TRBD2 (7 bases). The germline V gene has CDR1 SGHTA and CDR2 FQGNSA. V lost 2 bases, J lost 4 bases, and 11 bases lay in between. CDR3 size: 14 residues. As DNA, the CDR3 is TGTGCCAGCAGCTTATCGGGGGGCCGAGAGACCCAGTACTTC. Protein product: CASSLSGGRETQYF.

V gene TRBV19 combines with J gene TRBJ2-2, with D possibly matching TRBD1 (5 bases). Looked up from germline, CDR1 is LNHDA and CDR2 is SQIVND (reference sequence). V gave up 6 bases and J gave up 1 base, with 9 bases separating them. This CDR3 has 14 residues. The CDR3 sequence: CASRRQRNTGELFF. In nucleotides, the CDR3 is TGTGCCAGTAGGCGACAGAGGAACACCGGGGAGCTGTTTTTT.

The V and J genes are TRBV19 and TRBJ2-2; D is uncertain. Per germline, CDR1 LNHDA and CDR2 SQIVND (reference sequence). With 1 base removed from V and 7 bases from J, the gap between germline ends came to 4 bases. The CDR3 sequence is 12 residues long. CDR3 in DNA: TGTGCCAGTAGTATAGGAGGCGGGGAGCTGTTTTTT. As protein: CASSIGGGELFF.

V is TRBV18 and J is TRBJ2-3, with 8 bases aligning to TRBD1. Germline lookup yields CDR1 KGHSH and CDR2 LQKENI. V lost 3 bases, J lost 2 bases, and 4 bases stayed unmatched. This CDR3 contains 15 residues. The CDR3 reads CASSPGQGLTDTQYF. The CDR3, as DNA: TGTGCCAGCTCACCTGGACAGGGTCTCACAGATACGCAGTATTTT. The full variable domain, rest sourced from reference TRBV18 and TRBJ2-3, is NAGVMQNPRHLVRRRGQEARLRCSPMKGHSHVYWYRQLPEEGLKFMVYLQKENIIDESGMPKERFSAEFPKEGPSILRIQQVVRGDSAAYFCASSPGQGLTDTQYFGPGTRLTVL.

The chain combines TRBV19 with TRBJ1-2; 7 bases match TRBD1. The CDR3 contains 14 residues. V shed 3 bases and J 6 bases; nucleotides not matched to a gene: 7. Germline V gene lookup returns CDR1 LNHDA and CDR2 SQIVND (reference sequence). The CDR3 sequence is CASSMTDRRDGYTF. As DNA, the CDR3 is TGTGCCAGTAGTATGACGGACAGGAGAGATGGCTACACCTTC.

The rearrangement joins TRBV4-1 to TRBJ1-1; possibly TRBD1 for D (5 bases). Trimming left V 0 bases short and J 8 bases short, with 13 bases between. CDR1 is MGHRA and CDR2 is YSYEKL in the germline V gene. CDR3 length: 14 amino acids. This CDR3 reads CASSQDRQRREAFF. CDR3 coding DNA: TGCGCCAGCAGCCAAGATCGACAGAGACGCGAAGCTTTCTTT.

This chain joins TRBV6-5 and TRBJ1-5; tentatively, D is TRBD1 (5 bases). Trimming left V 5 bases short and J 2 bases short, with 13 bases between. This CDR3 spans 15 amino acids. CDR1 is MNHEY, CDR2 SVGAGI, per germline. The CDR3 DNA reads as TGTGCCAGCAGTAGATCGACGGGGGGCAATCAGCCCCAGCATTTT. Amino acid sequence: CASSRSTGGNQPQHF.

The chain joins TRBV2 to TRBJ1-2; 12 nucleotides align to TRBD1. The CDR3 length is 15 residues. CDR1 SNHLY and CDR2 FYNNEI come from the germline V gene. V trimming: 3 bases; J trimming: 2 bases; junction bases outside the gene matches: 1. The CDR3 bases are TGTGCCAGCAGTGAGGGACAGGGGGCGAACTATGGCTACACCTTC. Protein sequence: CASSEGQGANYGYTF. Combining the CDR3 with reference TRBV2 and TRBJ1-2 gives the whole variable domain EPEVTQTPSHQVTQMGQEVILRCVPISNHLYFYWYRQILGQKVEFLVSFYNNEISEKSEIFDDQFSVERPDGSNFTLKIRSTKLEDSAMYFCASSEGQGANYGYTFGSGTRLTVV.

This rearrangement joins TRBV6-5 to TRBJ2-7; no definite D call. Trimming removed 8 bases at V and 2 bases at J, with 10 bases between. The CDR3 sequence is 12 residues long. CDR1 MNHEY and CDR2 SVGAGI come from the germline V gene. The CDR3 region has the DNA TGTGCCAGCGGAGCAAGAACCTACGAGCAGTACGTC. Encoded protein: CASGARTYEQYV.

The chain joins TRBV4-1 to TRBJ2-3; 9 positions agree with TRBD1. Germline loops: CDR1 MGHRA, CDR2 YSYEKL. CDR3 length: 20 amino acids. V shed 0 bases and J 0 bases; nucleotides not matched to a gene: 13. The CDR3 protein is CASSQERGQGKSYSTDTQYF. The DNA of the CDR3 is TGCGCCAGCAGCCAAGAGCGGGGACAGGGTAAATCCTATAGCACAGATACGCAGTATTTT.

This clone is a singleton in its sample. The chain joins TRBV30 to TRBJ1-3, with D possibly TRBD1 on 6 matching bases. Looked up from germline, CDR1 is GTSNPN and CDR2 is SVGIG (reference sequence). V was shortened by 8 bases and J by 0 bases, with 11 bases between the two germline ends. The CDR3 runs 13 residues. CDR3 coding DNA: TGTGCCCACACAGGGTCCTCTGGAAACACCATATATTTT. Translated, it gives CAHTGSSGNTIYF.

The chain combines TRBV15 with TRBJ2-7; TRBD1 matches at 7 bases. Germline CDR1 and CDR2: LNHNV and YYDKDF (reference sequence). V lost 0 bases, J lost 3 bases, and 2 bases stayed unmatched. The length of the CDR3 is 14 residues. This chain's CDR3 is CATSRDRDSYEQYF. In DNA form, the CDR3 reads TGTGCCACCAGCAGAGATCGGGACAGCTACGAGCAGTACTTC.

V usage is TRBV7-3 and J usage is TRBJ2-2; D unclear. Germline CDR1 and CDR2: SGHTA and FQGTGA. V was pared by 5 bases and J by 4 bases, with 8 bases between. CDR3 length: 13 residues. CDR3 nucleotides: TGTGCCAGCAGCCCCAAGAGCACCGGGGAGCTGTTTTTT. Amino acids: CASSPKSTGELFF.

V usage is TRBV20-1 and J usage is TRBJ1-1, with D possibly matching TRBD1 (5 bases). Trimming left V 3 bases short and J 5 bases short, with 19 bases between. Germline-derived CDR1 and CDR2 are DFQATT and SNEGSKA (reference sequence). The CDR3 totals 15 residues. The CDR3 coding sequence is TGCAGTGCTAGTGGTCGGCGGGGGATGAGTACTGAAGCTTTCTTT. It is translated as CSASGRRGMSTEAFF.

The rearrangement joins TRBV6-1 to TRBJ1-1; perhaps TRBD1 as D (5 bases). V was trimmed by 2 bases and J by 5 bases, leaving 9 bases between them. Germline assignment: CDR1 MNHNS and CDR2 SASEGT. CDR3 length equals 13 residues. The CDR3 sequence: CASSEWGGTEAFF. The CDR3 DNA sequence: TGTGCCAGCAGTGAATGGGGGGGAACTGAAGCTTTCTTT.

The chain links TRBV23-1 to TRBJ1-2; D remains unclear. TRBV23-1 is known as an ORF, though its function is uncertain. The CDR3 extends over 18 amino acids. Trimming left V 0 bases short and J 4 bases short, with 21 bases between. The CDR3 nucleotides read TGCGCCAGCAGTCAATCGGCGCGGTCTGAGAATCCCACCTATGGCTACACCTTC. Encoded protein: CASSQSARSENPTYGYTF.

DNA for the CDR3: TGTGCCAGCAGCCCCGACCCTCCGGGACTCACAACGAATGAGCAGTTCTTC. The encoded protein is CASSPDPPGLTTNEQFF. The chain has TRBV9 and TRBJ2-1; TRBD2 might be the D (6 bases). CDR1 is SGDLS, CDR2 YYNGEE, per germline. The CDR3 loop spans 17 amino acids. The ends were cut back, 4 bases at V and 7 bases at J, with 24 bases in the middle.

The chain recombines TRBV7-9 with TRBJ1-4, with D possibly matching TRBD1 (6 bases). Germline CDR1 SEHNR, CDR2 FQNEAQ (reference sequence). This CDR3 spans 15 amino acids. V was shortened by 5 bases and J by 6 bases, with 16 bases between the two germline ends. The CDR3 is CASSPRGARDEKLFF. CDR3 bases: TGTGCCAGCAGCCCACGGGGGGCGCGGGATGAAAAACTGTTTTTT.

V gene TRBV6-5 combines with J gene TRBJ1-2; no definite D call. Trimming cost V 0 bases and J 2 bases, with 10 bases left between them. CDR1 and CDR2 (germline): MNHEY, SVGAGI. The CDR3 has 15 amino acids. CDR3 sequence reads: CASSYSGGVNYGYTF. CDR3 bases: TGTGCCAGCAGTTACTCGGGCGGGGTGAACTATGGCTACACCTTC.

The chain uses TRBV11-3 and TRBJ1-3, with D uncertain. The CDR3 is 16 amino acids. The germline CDR1 and CDR2 sequences are SGHNT and YENEEA. V was pared by 4 bases and J by 4 bases, with 17 bases between. The CDR3 is CASSSRLLGSGNTIYF. Written as DNA, the CDR3 is TGTGCCAGCAGCTCCCGACTCCTAGGTTCCGGAAACACCATATATTTT.